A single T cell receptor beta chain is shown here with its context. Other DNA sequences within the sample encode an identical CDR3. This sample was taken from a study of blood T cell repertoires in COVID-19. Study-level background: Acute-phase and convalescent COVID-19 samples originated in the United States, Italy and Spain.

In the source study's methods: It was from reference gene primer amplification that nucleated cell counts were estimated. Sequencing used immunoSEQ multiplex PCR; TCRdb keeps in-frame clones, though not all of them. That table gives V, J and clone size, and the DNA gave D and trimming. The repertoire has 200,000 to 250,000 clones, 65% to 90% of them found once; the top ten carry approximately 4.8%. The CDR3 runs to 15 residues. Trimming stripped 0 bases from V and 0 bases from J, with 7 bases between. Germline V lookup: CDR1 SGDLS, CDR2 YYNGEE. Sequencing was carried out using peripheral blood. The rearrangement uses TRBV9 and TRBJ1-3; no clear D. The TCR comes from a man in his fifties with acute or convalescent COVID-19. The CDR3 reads CASSVGASSGNTIYF. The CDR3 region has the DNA TGTGCCAGCAGCGTAGGAGCAAGCTCTGGAAACACCATATATTTT.